The 25 T cell receptor beta chains below all came from one sample that was sequenced in a study of identical twins. TCRdb reprocessed the 5' RACE reads with MiXCR, giving one entry per CDR3 protein. The table lists 750,000 to 950,000 distinct CDR3 sequences, about 12% of them singletons. The sample also formed part of further work on yellow fever vaccine responses in identical twins.

Sequenced sample: PBMCs. The receptors derive from a woman between 18 and 29 years old in good health.

This clonotype was seen repeatedly, ten times or more. The V gene is TRBV5-6, the J gene TRBJ2-1, with 10 bases lining up with TRBD2. Germline V gene lookup returns CDR1 SGHDT and CDR2 YYEEEE. V dropped 4 bases and J dropped 3; count of bases not matched to a gene: 4. CDR3 length: 15 amino acids. In DNA, the CDR3 is TGTGCCAGCAGCCCTAGCGGGAGTGGCTACAATGAGCAGTTCTTC. Its protein product is CASSPSGSGYNEQFF.

The chain recombines TRBV20-1 with TRBJ2-1, with 8 positions matching TRBD2. Trimming took 4 bases from V and 1 from J; bases not matched to a gene: 6. The CDR3 is 15 residues long. Germline CDR1 DFQATT, CDR2 SNEGSKA (reference sequence). The CDR3 is CSAIAGGGSYNEQFF. The CDR3 DNA sequence: TGCAGTGCTATTGCGGGAGGTGGGTCCTACAATGAGCAGTTCTTC.

This clonotype has a count of ten or more. This rearrangement joins TRBV10-3 to TRBJ2-3; D is perhaps TRBD1 (6 bases). This CDR3 has 14 amino acids. V dropped 4 bases and J dropped 0 bases, with 8 bases sitting between them. Germline lookup yields CDR1 ENHRY and CDR2 SYGVKD. The CDR3 protein is CAISGGQSTDTQYF. The CDR3 DNA is TGTGCCATCAGTGGGGGACAAAGCACAGATACGCAGTATTTT.

This chain joins TRBV11-2 and TRBJ1-1; 8 bases fit TRBD1. V gave up 5 bases and J gave up 1 base; unmatched junction bases: 12. The CDR3 totals 17 residues. Germline V gene data show CDR1 as SGHAT and CDR2 as FQNNGV. The CDR3 loop is CASSGWTGLVWNTEAFF. The CDR3, as DNA: TGTGCCAGCAGCGGGTGGACAGGGCTGGTTTGGAACACTGAAGCTTTCTTT.

This clonotype was observed at least ten times. The chain employs TRBV13 and TRBJ2-4; D is unclear. There are 14 residues in the CDR3. V lost 3 bases and J lost 3, with 9 bases in between. CDR1 is PRHDT, CDR2 FYEKMQ, per germline (reference sequence). The CDR3 DNA is TGTGCCAGCAGCTTGGTAGTGAACAAAAACATTCAGTACTTC. Translating gives CASSLVVNKNIQYF. Looking up the rest from reference TRBV13 and TRBJ2-4 gives the full variable domain: AAGVIQSPRHLIKEKRETATLKCYPIPRHDTVYWYQQGPGQDPQFLISFYEKMQSDKGSIPDRFSAQQFSDYHSELNMSSLELGDSALYFCASSLVVNKNIQYFGAGTRLSVL.

J is TRBJ2-5 and V is TRBV3-1; unclear D gene. The CDR3 has 13 amino acids. Germline CDR1 LGHDT, CDR2 YNNKEL (reference sequence). The germline V and J ends were trimmed by 3 bases and 5 bases, with 10 bases remaining between them. The CDR3: CASSHLARETQYF. CDR3 coding DNA: TGTGCCAGCAGCCATCTTGCTCGGGAGACCCAGTACTTC.

This clonotype has more than one count but fewer than ten. J is TRBJ2-5 and V is TRBV5-1; 7 bases map to TRBD2. CDR3 size: 15 residues. Losses at the gene ends were 0 bases for V and 2 bases for J; bases not matched to a gene: 4. Germline values: CDR1 SGHRS, CDR2 YFSETQ. The CDR3 loop is CASSLAGLSQETQYF. CDR3 sequence (DNA): TGCGCCAGCAGCTTGGCGGGACTATCACAAGAGACCCAGTACTTC.

This clonotype was counted between two and nine times. The chain joins TRBV7-2 to TRBJ2-7, with 7 bases aligning to TRBD2. The germline V gene has CDR1 SGHTA and CDR2 FQGNSA. The CDR3 is 15 amino acids. Trimming cost V 5 bases and J 3 bases; bases outside gene matches: 10. CDR3 protein: CASSAGLSGGYEQYF. The DNA of the CDR3 is TGTGCCAGCAGCGCGGGACTATCTGGCGGCTACGAGCAGTACTTC.

The CDR3 here is CASSTTSGASYEQYF. CDR3 DNA: TGTGCCAGCAGTACGACTAGCGGAGCCTCCTACGAGCAGTACTTC. The J gene is TRBJ2-7, the V gene TRBV28; the match to TRBD2 covers 9 bases. The CDR3 contains 15 residues. Per germline, CDR1 MDHEN and CDR2 SYDVKM. With 5 bases clipped from V and 0 bases from J, the junction kept 5 bases outside the gene matches.

This clonotype came up a few times. The chain employs TRBV7-9 and TRBJ2-7; 7 bases line up with TRBD1. V trimming: 1 base; J trimming: 5 bases; junction bases outside the gene matches: 11. There are 16 residues in the CDR3. Germline-derived CDR1 and CDR2 are SEHNR and FQNEAQ (reference sequence). The CDR3 DNA sequence: TGTGCCAGCAGCTTAGGATCCCCCTTAGGGGGCAACGAGCAGTACGTC. This gives the protein CASSLGSPLGGNEQYV.

This clonotype was seen a few times. Written as DNA, the CDR3 is TGCGCCAGCAGCTTGGTCACGGCCCTTCCCTACAATGAGCAGTTCTTC. Its translation: CASSLVTALPYNEQFF. V is TRBV5-1 and J is TRBJ2-1; D is uncertain. CDR3 length equals 16 residues. Germline CDR1 is SGHRS and CDR2 is YFSETQ. V lost 0 bases to trimming and J lost 2 bases, with 12 bases between them.

This clonotype appeared many times. This chain uses TRBV12-3 or TRBV12-4 with TRBJ2-7, with TRBD2 matching 7 bases. The ends lost 4 bases at V and 2 bases at J; junction bases unmatched: 5. The CDR3 is 14 amino acids. In nucleotides, the CDR3 is TGTGCCAGCAGTTGGGGAGGGTTCACCTACGAGCAGTACTTC. It yields the protein CASSWGGFTYEQYF.

This clonotype was counted only a few times. The chain joins TRBV12-3 or TRBV12-4 to TRBJ1-1, with D perhaps TRBD1 (5 bases). CDR3 size: 12 residues. V lost 2 bases, J lost 8 bases, and 9 bases lay in between. As DNA, the CDR3 is TGTGCCAGCAGTTTATTCGGGGCAGAAGCTTTCTTT. It encodes CASSLFGAEAFF.

This clonotype was seen repeatedly, ten times or more. The junction shows a germline mismatch at one end, possibly a read error. This chain connects TRBV24-1 to TRBJ2-5; either TRBD1 or TRBD2 may fit D (7 bases each). The CDR3 totals 16 residues. CDR1 KGHDR and CDR2 SFDVKD come from the germline V gene. The CDR3 nucleotides are TGTGCCACTAGTGATTCCTCGCGACAGGGAGGGGAGACCCAGTACTTC. Its translation: CATSDSSRQGGETQYF.

This clonotype came up a few times. The chain links TRBV4-1 to TRBJ2-1; 14 nucleotides agree with TRBD2. CDR3 size: 19 residues. CDR1 and CDR2 (germline): MGHRA, YSYEKL. The J segment lost 4 bases and the V segment lost 3 bases, leaving 11 bases of the junction unmatched. CDR3: CASSHSSRLAGGPYNEQFF. The CDR3 DNA reads TGCGCCAGCAGCCACTCTTCTCGACTAGCGGGGGGGCCTTACAATGAGCAGTTCTTC.

Regarding this clonotype: One junction end disagrees with the germline gene, perhaps due to a read error. V is TRBV5-1 and J is TRBJ2-1; D possibly matches TRBD1 or TRBD2 (6 bases each). The CDR3 extends over 14 amino acids. CDR1 is SGHRS, CDR2 YFSETQ, per germline. The CDR3 loop is CANSSGQGWDEQFF. DNA of the CDR3: TGCGCCAACAGCAGCGGGCAGGGGTGGGATGAGCAGTTCTTC.

This clonotype was detected only a few times. V usage is TRBV29-1 and J usage is TRBJ1-3; 7 positions agree with TRBD1. In germline, CDR1 is SQVTM, CDR2 ANQGSEA. The CDR3 sequence is 14 residues long. V dropped 7 bases and J dropped 2; count of bases not matched to a gene: 8. The CDR3 DNA follows: TGCAGCGCTAAAGAACAGGGGCCTGGAAACACCATATATTTT. Translating gives CSAKEQGPGNTIYF.

Ten or more counts support this clonotype. This chain links TRBV2 with TRBJ1-1; D uncertain. The CDR3 loop spans 13 amino acids. V shed 3 bases and J shed 2 bases, with 7 bases lying between them. The germline CDR1 and CDR2 sequences are SNHLY and FYNNEI. The CDR3 region is CASSDRSNTEAFF. CDR3 bases: TGTGCCAGCAGTGATCGATCAAACACTGAAGCTTTCTTT.

This clonotype was detected ten times or more. The V and J genes are TRBV9 and TRBJ2-5, with D unresolved. V lost 3 bases to trimming and J lost 5 bases, with 8 bases between them. Germline values: CDR1 SGDLS, CDR2 YYNGEE. The CDR3 spans 12 residues. CDR3 sequence (DNA): TGTGCCAGCAGCGCCCTAGGGGAGACCCAGTACTTC. Encoded protein: CASSALGETQYF.

This clonotype has more than one count but fewer than ten. The chain links TRBV18 to TRBJ1-1; possibly TRBD1 for D (5 bases). The CDR3 contains 14 residues. Germline V CDR1 and CDR2: KGHSH, LQKENI. The V end lost 3 bases, the J end lost 0 bases, and 8 bases lay between the germline ends. CDR3 region: CASSPRELNTEAFF. DNA for the CDR3: TGTGCCAGCTCACCCAGGGAGCTGAACACTGAAGCTTTCTTT.

This clonotype was picked up a small number of times. The chain has TRBV6-1 and TRBJ1-1; 9 positions agree with TRBD1. With V trimmed by 3 bases and J by 1 base, 3 bases remained unmatched. Germline CDR1 is MNHNS and CDR2 is SASEGT. The CDR3 covers 15 residues. The CDR3 nucleotides are TGTGCCAGCAGTGACCAGGACAGGGGGAACACTGAAGCTTTCTTT. Translating gives CASSDQDRGNTEAFF.

This clonotype occurred a few times. V gene TRBV11-2 combines with J gene TRBJ1-2; TRBD1 matches at 9 bases. Germline V lookup: CDR1 SGHAT, CDR2 FQNNGV. The V gene end was trimmed by 5 bases and the J gene end by 0 bases; junction bases not matched to a gene: 10. This CDR3 is 17 amino acids long. Here the CDR3 reads CASSARQGDPPNYGYTF. In DNA, the CDR3 is TGTGCCAGCAGCGCACGACAGGGGGACCCTCCTAACTATGGCTACACCTTC. Full variable domain (outside the CDR3, taken from reference TRBV11-2 and TRBJ1-2): EAGVAQSPRYKIIEKRQSVAFWCNPISGHATLYWYQQILGQGPKLLIQFQNNGVVDDSQLPKDRFSAERLKGVDSTLKIQPAKLEDSAVYLCASSARQGDPPNYGYTFGSGTRLTVV.

This clonotype was counted a few times. The V and J genes are TRBV5-1 and TRBJ2-7; 13 bases fit TRBD2. The junction had 2 bases not matched to a gene; V was cut back by 2 bases and J by 3 bases. The length of the CDR3 is 15 residues. From germline, CDR1 is SGHRS and CDR2 YFSETQ. The CDR3 sequence is CASSFGTSGIYEQYF. CDR3 in DNA: TGCGCCAGCAGCTTCGGGACTAGCGGGATCTACGAGCAGTACTTC.

This clonotype showed up many times. The chain has TRBV4-1 and TRBJ2-3; D might be TRBD1 (6 bases). The CDR3 has 16 amino acids. Germline assignment: CDR1 MGHRA and CDR2 YSYEKL. V was trimmed by 3 bases and J by 0 bases, leaving 13 bases between them. In DNA form, the CDR3 reads TGCGCCAGCAGCCAGCTCACAGGGACCAGCACAGATACGCAGTATTTT. This codes for CASSQLTGTSTDTQYF.

There are many counts of this clonotype. The rearrangement joins TRBV12-3 or TRBV12-4 to TRBJ2-5; 9 nucleotides agree with TRBD2. The CDR3 extends over 15 amino acids. V lost 1 base to trimming and J lost 5 bases; unmatched junction nucleotides: 5. The DNA for the CDR3 is TGTGCCAGCAGTTTAGGCGGGAGGGCCTGGGAGACCCAGTACTTC. It specifies CASSLGGRAWETQYF.